The 28 T cell receptor beta chains below all came from one sample that was sequenced in a study of T-cell reconstitution after alpha-beta-depleted transplantation in children. TCRbeta library construction was performed incorporating unique molecular identifiers. TCRdb reprocessed the PCR reads with MiXCR, giving one entry per CDR3 protein. The table includes 200,000 to 250,000 distinct CDR3 sequences, approximately 8% detected once. This sample comprised PBMCs, mostly from graft donor cells, obtained 180 days after TCRalphabeta/CD19-depleted stem cell transplant. Receptors originate from a male patient aged 10-17 years who had a stem cell transplant for acute lymphoblastic leukemia, so the T cells may come from the graft donor.

This clonotype was recorded at least ten times. In DNA form, the CDR3 reads TGTGCCAGTAGTCTCTCCCATCTAGCCGCTGCCCCCGAGCAGTTCTTC. This codes for CASSLSHLAAAPEQFF. V is TRBV19 and J is TRBJ2-1; possibly TRBD2 for D (5 bases). V shed 5 bases and J shed 10 bases, with 24 bases lying between them. CDR3 length: 16 residues. Germline CDR1 LNHDA, CDR2 SQIVND (reference sequence).

This clonotype appeared many times. This chain connects TRBV12-3 or TRBV12-4 to TRBJ1-5; possible D gene TRBD1, 6 bases. The CDR3 sequence is 16 residues long. V shed 8 bases and J shed 6 bases, with 23 bases lying between them. The DNA of the CDR3 is TGTGCCAGCCAACGGGGGGTTGGGGGGGCCAGTCAGCCCCAGCATTTT. It codes for CASQRGVGGASQPQHF.

This clonotype came up many times. V is TRBV5-1 and J is TRBJ2-3; 8 bases align to TRBD1. The CDR3 spans 16 residues. V lost 0 bases, J lost 4 bases, and 7 bases stayed unmatched. Germline V gene data show CDR1 as SGHRS and CDR2 as YFSETQ. The CDR3 protein is CASSLGDRGIADTQYF. Written as DNA, the CDR3 is TGCGCCAGCAGCTTGGGCGACAGGGGTATCGCAGATACGCAGTATTTT.

This clonotype was observed many times. The chain combines TRBV7-3 with TRBJ1-5; D unclear. This CDR3 contains 15 residues. The germline CDR1 and CDR2 sequences are SGHTA and FQGTGA. Trimming removed 0 bases at V and 2 bases at J, with 8 bases between. In nucleotides, the CDR3 is TGTGCCAGCAGCTTAACAAGGGAATGCAATCAGCCCCAGCATTTT. The encoded protein is CASSLTRECNQPQHF.

Ten or more counts support this clonotype. The V call is TRBV6-1, the J call TRBJ2-7; D remains ambiguous. The CDR3 totals 16 residues. Germline V gene sequence: CDR1 MNHNS, CDR2 SASEGT. V shed 5 bases and J shed 2 bases, with 19 bases lying between them. CDR3 coding DNA: TGTGCCAGCAGTCCGCTTAGACCCGTGGGTACCTACGAGCAGTACTTC. Protein sequence: CASSPLRPVGTYEQYF.

This clonotype showed up many times. CDR3 sequence (DNA): TGTGCCAGCAGTGCTAGGCAGGAGGAAGATACGCAGTATTTT. This encodes CASSARQEEDTQYF. V gene TRBV2 combines with J gene TRBJ2-3; D might be TRBD2 (5 bases). Germline assignment: CDR1 SNHLY and CDR2 FYNNEI. This CDR3 region has 14 residues. V was clipped by 4 bases and J by 5 bases, with 13 bases between them.

This clonotype was seen repeatedly, ten times or more. V is TRBV18 and J is TRBJ1-4; D gene uncertain. V was clipped by 2 bases and J by 6 bases, with 4 bases between them. This CDR3 region has 12 residues. From germline, CDR1 is KGHSH and CDR2 LQKENI. The CDR3 region has the DNA TGTGCCAGCTCACCAGGGGATGAAAAACTGTTTTTT. It translates to CASSPGDEKLFF.

This clonotype was picked up many times. V and J are TRBV5-6 and TRBJ2-5, with TRBD1 matching over 10 bases. The CDR3 is 14 residues long. Germline loops: CDR1 SGHDT, CDR2 YYEEEE. V was pared by 2 bases and J by 7 bases, with 5 bases of the junction left unmatched. The CDR3 DNA is TGTGCCAGCAGCTTCCGGGACAGGGGAACGACCCAGTACTTC. Amino acids: CASSFRDRGTTQYF.

Notes on this clonotype: A clone one base away is much larger, so this may be a read error. The V gene is TRBV25-1, the J gene TRBJ2-3, with a tentative D call TRBD1 (5 bases). CDR3 length: 15 residues. CDR1 MGHDK and CDR2 SYGVNS come from the germline V gene. Trimming left V 9 bases short and J 3 bases short, with 19 bases between. The CDR3 bases are TGTGCCAGTTATTTGATGGGGCTCAGGACAGATACGCAGTATTTT. Protein product: CASYLMGLRTDTQYF.

Sample share makes this clonotype hyperexpanded. The CDR3 region is CASSLAGGAELFF. The CDR3 DNA reads as TGTGCCAGCAGTTTAGCAGGGGGCGCGGAGCTGTTTTTT. The rearrangement links TRBV12-3 or TRBV12-4 to TRBJ2-2, with TRBD1 matching over 7 bases. Trimming took 0 bases from V and 10 from J; bases not matched to a gene: 2. CDR3 length: 13 residues.

For this clonotype: A junction boundary mismatches the germline segment, possibly from a read error. V gene TRBV3-1 combines with J gene TRBJ1-2; a weak D match, TRBD1 (6 bases). There are 17 residues in the CDR3. In germline, CDR1 is LGHDT, CDR2 YNNKEL (reference sequence). The DNA of the CDR3 is TGTGCCACCAGCCAAGATGTGAGTACAGGGAGTCTCTATGGCTACACCTTC. Translating gives CATSQDVSTGSLYGYTF.

This clonotype was observed at least ten times. V is TRBV12-5 and J is TRBJ1-2; a weak D match, TRBD1 (5 bases). This CDR3 is 17 amino acids long. V was shortened by 1 base and J by 0 bases, with 15 bases between the two germline ends. Germline V gives CDR1 LGHNT, CDR2 FRNRAP. The CDR3 here is CASGLAPGTLANYGYTF. CDR3 bases: TGTGCTAGTGGTTTGGCTCCCGGGACTTTAGCTAACTATGGCTACACCTTC.

This clonotype was picked up many times. V is TRBV7-3 and J is TRBJ2-3; D not resolved. Germline CDR1 reads SGHTA; CDR2 reads FQGTGA. V was clipped by 2 bases and J by 2 bases, with 8 bases between them. This CDR3 has 14 amino acids. CDR3: CASSLRPYTDTQYF. The CDR3 nucleotides read TGTGCCAGCAGCTTACGGCCCTACACAGATACGCAGTATTTT.

This clonotype was recorded many times. The rearrangement joins TRBV6-2 or TRBV6-3 to TRBJ1-4; D may be TRBD1 (5 bases). The CDR3 has 14 amino acids. Trimming pared 2 bases from V and 7 bases from J, leaving 11 bases between. In germline, CDR1 is MNHEY, CDR2 SVGEGT. CDR3 amino acids: CASSYGRGSEKLFF. CDR3 in DNA: TGTGCCAGCAGTTACGGTCGGGGGAGTGAAAAACTGTTTTTT.

This clonotype has just a few counts. The chain is built from TRBV15 and TRBJ2-7; TRBD2 might be the D (5 bases). Per germline, CDR1 LNHNV and CDR2 YYDKDF (reference sequence). Trimming took off 0 bases at V and 6 bases at J, with 12 bases between the two ends. The CDR3 loop spans 14 amino acids. CDR3 sequence (DNA): TGTGCCACCAGCAGAGATCGAGGGCCGGGCGAGCAGTACTTC. Translation: CATSRDRGPGEQYF.

This clonotype appeared many times. The chain uses TRBV2 and TRBJ2-7, with TRBD2 matching over 12 bases. From germline, CDR1 is SNHLY and CDR2 FYNNEI. V lost 7 bases and J lost 2; bases outside the gene matches: 6. The CDR3 length is 15 residues. The CDR3 reads CASTLTSGGTYEQYF. The CDR3, as DNA: TGTGCCAGCACCTTGACTAGCGGGGGAACCTACGAGCAGTACTTC.

Concerning this clonotype: A read error may explain this, as a much larger clone is one base away. This sequence joins TRBV20-1 and TRBJ2-5; D unresolved. Germline V gene data show CDR1 as DFQATT and CDR2 as SNEGSKA (reference sequence). The CDR3 consists of 13 residues. CDR3 in DNA: TGCAGTGCTAGAGATCCGATTCAAGAGCCCCAGTACTTC. Its protein product is CSARDPIQEPQYF.

The chain uses TRBV7-3 and TRBJ2-1, with TRBD2 identical over 14 bases. V was clipped by 5 bases and J by 10 bases; unmatched bases: 7. The CDR3 runs 15 residues. Germline V CDR1 and CDR2: SGHTA, FQGTGA. Written as DNA, the CDR3 is TGTGCCAGCAGCGCGACTAGCGGGGGGGCCGGGGAGCAGTTCTTC. Translation: CASSATSGGAGEQFF.

The gene calls are TRBV9 and TRBJ1-1, with TRBD1 matching 8 bases. The CDR3 is made up of 13 amino acids. CDR1 and CDR2 (germline): SGDLS, YYNGEE. Unmatched junction bases numbered 4, after V lost 3 bases and J lost 6 bases. CDR3 amino acids: CASSEDRGPEAFF. The CDR3 DNA reads as TGTGCCAGCAGCGAAGACAGGGGTCCTGAAGCTTTCTTT.

This clonotype was picked up many times. The gene calls are TRBV10-3 and TRBJ2-1; TRBD1 or TRBD2 may be the D gene (5 bases each). The V gene lost 2 bases and the J gene lost 7 bases, with 15 bases spanning the gap. Germline CDR1 ENHRY, CDR2 SYGVKD. CDR3 length: 15 amino acids. CDR3 nucleotide sequence: TGTGCCATCAGTGAGAGGAGCCGGGGCCCGAATGAGCAGTTCTTC. This encodes CAISERSRGPNEQFF.

This clonotype was counted at least ten times. This rearrangement joins TRBV5-1 to TRBJ1-2; the match to TRBD1 covers 8 bases. Losses at the gene ends were 5 bases for V and 8 bases for J; bases not matched to a gene: 14. This CDR3 is built from 15 residues. The V gene's germline CDR1 is SGHRS and CDR2 YFSETQ. The CDR3, as DNA: TGCGCCAGCAGTTCCCTTCCAGGGGGCTCTATGGGCTACACCTTC. This codes for CASSSLPGGSMGYTF.

In this sample, this clonotype turned up a few times. V is TRBV6-1 and J is TRBJ1-1; no reliable D call. Deletions cut 8 bases from V and 2 bases from J, with 12 bases between. The CDR3 has 13 residues. Germline V lookup: CDR1 MNHNS, CDR2 SASEGT. CDR3 loop: CASFKQRNTEAFF. The CDR3 nucleotides read TGTGCCAGCTTCAAACAGCGAAACACTGAAGCTTTCTTT.

This clonotype has ten or more counts. This chain links TRBV7-2 with TRBJ2-7, with D unclear. V was clipped by 3 bases and J by 7 bases, with 7 bases between them. CDR1 SGHTA and CDR2 FQGNSA come from the germline V gene. The CDR3 contains 11 residues. As DNA, the CDR3 is TGTGCCAGCAGCTTCAGGCGGGAGCAGTACTTC. This gives the protein CASSFRREQYF.

V and J are TRBV10-3 and TRBJ1-2; 10 nucleotides match TRBD1. The CDR3 loop spans 15 amino acids. CDR1 ENHRY and CDR2 SYGVKD come from the germline V gene. V trimming: 2 bases; J trimming: 4 bases; junction bases outside the gene matches: 4. The CDR3 spells CAISEGDRGVYGYTF. For the CDR3, the DNA is TGTGCCATCAGTGAGGGGGACAGGGGTGTCTATGGCTACACCTTC.

The gene calls are TRBV11-2 and TRBJ2-7; D unclear. From germline, CDR1 is SGHAT and CDR2 FQNNGV. V shed 5 bases and J shed 2 bases, with 16 bases lying between them. The CDR3 spans 15 residues. The DNA for the CDR3 is TGTGCCAGCAGCCGCTACCCGGAAGGCCCCTACGAGCAGTACTTC. This encodes CASSRYPEGPYEQYF.

In its sample, this clonotype was seen many times. The chain carries TRBV20-1 and TRBJ2-1; 10 bases are a match to TRBD2. The CDR3 totals 18 residues. The J segment lost 0 bases and the V segment lost 0 bases, leaving 8 bases of the junction unmatched. Germline V lookup: CDR1 DFQATT, CDR2 SNEGSKA (reference sequence). CDR3 residues: CSAREWSGGESSYNEQFF. The CDR3 region has the DNA TGCAGTGCTAGAGAATGGAGCGGGGGGGAGAGCTCCTACAATGAGCAGTTCTTC.

The sample holds many counts of this clonotype. This chain connects TRBV29-1 to TRBJ2-3; D unresolved. Trimming removed 4 bases from V and 4 bases from J, with 9 bases in between. Germline values: CDR1 SQVTM, CDR2 ANQGSEA. This CDR3 has 12 amino acids. In DNA form, the CDR3 reads TGCAGCGTTGGCCAGTTGGCAGATACGCAGTATTTT. Amino acid sequence: CSVGQLADTQYF.

This clonotype was counted at least ten times. The genes are TRBV28 and TRBJ1-1; D remains ambiguous. The CDR3 sequence is 14 residues long. Trimming took off 3 bases at V and 0 bases at J, with 8 bases between the two ends. Germline CDR1 and CDR2: MDHEN and SYDVKM. Here the CDR3 reads CASSFSGMNTEAFF. In DNA form, the CDR3 reads TGTGCCAGCAGTTTTAGCGGAATGAACACTGAAGCTTTCTTT.